This paragraph covers one TCR beta chain sequence. Antigen specificity is unknown. Making use of molecular barcodes, quantitative 5'-RACE generated TCR beta libraries. A single record per CDR3 protein comes from TCRdb applying MiXCR to the 5' RACE reads. This table holds 200,000 to 250,000 distinct CDR3 sequences, 20% to 30% found once. This sample was included in a study of CD8 T cells in ankylosing spondylitis. The V gene end was trimmed by 6 bases and the J gene end by 6 bases; junction bases not matched to a gene: 6. Per the germline V gene, CDR1 is MNHNS and CDR2 is SASEGT. The CDR3 is made up of 15 amino acids. Study-level points and caveats: In ankylosing spondylitis blood, a motif of roughly 8 highly homologous TCR beta variants appeared characteristic. Matched synovial fluid from ankylosing spondylitis patients was reported to be enriched for disease-linked clones. Peripheral blood samples showed relatively rare disease-linked clones, and these clones were CD8+.

This TCR came from a male donor with ankylosing spondylitis or in good health (not recorded which). Sequenced input: blood, either unsorted or a sorted T cell fraction (not recorded which). The chain is built from TRBV6-1 and TRBJ2-3; 13 nucleotides match TRBD2. The CDR3 reads CASRWTSGRSDTQYF. The CDR3, as DNA: TGTGCCAGCAGATGGACTAGCGGGAGATCTGATACGCAGTATTTT.